This passage covers 7 T cell receptor beta chains from one sample sequenced in a study of response to subunit inactivated influenza vaccine. MiXCR, run by TCRdb on the RT-PCR reads, gives a single entry per CDR3 protein. The sample holds 170,000 or so distinct CDR3 sequences, roughly 10% seen once. The sample here was CD8+ T cells sorted from PBMCs, taken roughly 24 months after vaccination. The receptors come from a man between 50 and 75 years old who received an inactivated influenza vaccine.

The CDR3 nucleotides are TGTGCCAGCAGCTTAGGGGTCTCCTACAATGAGCAGTTCTTC. Its translation: CASSLGVSYNEQFF. V is TRBV7-8 and J is TRBJ2-1; no clear D. CDR1 SGHVS and CDR2 FQNEAQ come from the germline V gene. V shed 1 base and J shed 0 bases, with 4 bases lying between them. CDR3 length equals 14 residues.

The sample holds many counts of this clonotype. The chain is built from TRBV7-9 and TRBJ2-7; no reliable D call. Germline V lookup: CDR1 SEHNR, CDR2 FQNEAQ (reference sequence). Trimming shortened V by 5 bases and J by 6 bases, and 11 bases separated the two germline ends. The CDR3 has 12 amino acids. The CDR3 spells CASSDRMSEQYF. In DNA form, the CDR3 reads TGTGCCAGCAGCGATCGCATGAGCGAGCAGTACTTC.

The V gene is TRBV7-8, the J gene TRBJ2-7; 13 nucleotides agree with TRBD2. CDR3 length equals 16 residues. V lost 2 bases to trimming and J lost 1 base; unmatched junction nucleotides: 2. Germline loops: CDR1 SGHVS, CDR2 FQNEAQ. CDR3 in DNA: TGTGCCAGCAGCTTACGGGGACTAGCGGGGTCCTACGAGCAGTACTTC. Protein product: CASSLRGLAGSYEQYF.

This clonotype has a handful of counts. This sequence joins TRBV10-3 and TRBJ2-3; 10 nucleotides agree with TRBD2. This CDR3 is 16 amino acids long. After removal of 4 bases from V and 5 bases from J, the junction contained 9 bases not matched to a gene. Germline-derived CDR1 and CDR2 are ENHRY and SYGVKD. The CDR3 spells CAISVSSGSFEDTQYF. The CDR3 region has the DNA TGTGCCATCAGTGTTTCTAGCGGGAGCTTCGAAGATACGCAGTATTTT.

This clonotype was observed many times. This CDR3 is CATSRGGQGFYNEQFF. DNA for the CDR3: TGTGCCACCAGCAGAGGGGGACAGGGCTTTTACAATGAGCAGTTCTTC. The chain combines TRBV15 with TRBJ2-1; TRBD1 matches at 9 bases. V lost 1 base to trimming and J lost 4 bases; unmatched junction nucleotides: 5. The CDR3 is made up of 16 amino acids. Per the germline V gene, CDR1 is LNHNV and CDR2 is YYDKDF (reference sequence). The full variable domain, with the rest looked up from reference TRBV15 and TRBJ2-1, is DAMVIQNPRYQVTQFGKPVTLSCSQTLNHNVMYWYQQKSSQAPKLLFHYYDKDFNNEADTPDNFQSRRPNTSFCFLDIRSPGLGDTAMYLCATSRGGQGFYNEQFFGPGTRLTVL.

This clonotype was seen a handful of times. The rearrangement links TRBV27 to TRBJ2-5; D unclear. This CDR3 has 14 amino acids. V gave up 6 bases and J gave up 5 bases, with 16 bases separating them. CDR1 and CDR2 from the germline V gene are MNHEY and SMNVEV (reference sequence). CDR3 bases: TGTGCCAGCAGCCCCTGGGTAGGGTACGAGACCCAGTACTTC. Translating gives CASSPWVGYETQYF.

This clonotype was counted many times. V usage is TRBV2 and J usage is TRBJ2-1, with 9 bases aligning to TRBD1. CDR1 and CDR2 (germline): SNHLY, FYNNEI. The CDR3 runs to 14 residues. V was pared by 5 bases and J by 2 bases, with 1 base of the junction left unmatched. This chain's CDR3 is CASSRTGAYNEQFF. CDR3 nucleotide sequence: TGTGCCAGCAGTCGGACAGGGGCCTACAATGAGCAGTTCTTC. The entire variable domain, with the rest obtained from reference TRBV2 and TRBJ2-1, is as follows: EPEVTQTPSHQVTQMGQEVILRCVPISNHLYFYWYRQILGQKVEFLVSFYNNEISEKSEIFDDQFSVERPDGSNFTLKIRSTKLEDSAMYFCASSRTGAYNEQFFGPGTRLTVL.